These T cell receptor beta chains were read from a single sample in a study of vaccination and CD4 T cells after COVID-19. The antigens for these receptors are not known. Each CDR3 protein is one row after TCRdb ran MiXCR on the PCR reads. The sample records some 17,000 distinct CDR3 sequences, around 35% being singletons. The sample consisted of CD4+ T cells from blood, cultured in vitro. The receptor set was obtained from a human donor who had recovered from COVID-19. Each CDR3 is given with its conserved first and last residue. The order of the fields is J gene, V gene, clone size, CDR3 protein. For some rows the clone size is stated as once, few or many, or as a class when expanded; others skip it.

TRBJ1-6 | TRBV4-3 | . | CASSQQGNSPLHF
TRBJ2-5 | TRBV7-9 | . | CASSLVTSPETQYF
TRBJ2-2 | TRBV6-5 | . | CASSYSGPNTGELFF
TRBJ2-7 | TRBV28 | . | CASSLSGAGSPLEQYF
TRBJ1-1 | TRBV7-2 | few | CASSLAQTEAFF
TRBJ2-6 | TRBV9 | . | CASSVRQGAGGANVLTF
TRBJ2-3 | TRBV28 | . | CASSFSRRTDTQYF
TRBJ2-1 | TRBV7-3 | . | CASSLNGTSFSHEQFF
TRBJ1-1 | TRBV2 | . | CASSAPARTEAFF
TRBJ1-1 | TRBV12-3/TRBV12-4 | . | CASIVRGLVTEAFF
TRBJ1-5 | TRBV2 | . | CASNQDRDDGPQHF
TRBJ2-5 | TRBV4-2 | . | CASSQRASGKEETQYF
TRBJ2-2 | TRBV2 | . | CATSLAENTGELFF
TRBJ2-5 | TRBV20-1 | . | CSGRGPSPVEVGQYF
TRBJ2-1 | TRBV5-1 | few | CASSSRQVGQNEQFF
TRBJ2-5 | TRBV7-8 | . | CASSVTSGSWETQYF
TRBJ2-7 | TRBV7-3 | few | CASSLSGFDEQYF
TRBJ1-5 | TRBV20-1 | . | CSALGGGGGPQHF
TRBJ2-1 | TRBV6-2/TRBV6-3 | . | CASSLGGEYNEQFF
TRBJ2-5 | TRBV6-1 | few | CASSGSGTGTPWETQYF
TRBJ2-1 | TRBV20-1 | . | CSASTSGEYNEQFF
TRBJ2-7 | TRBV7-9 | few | CASSMTGGRYEQYF
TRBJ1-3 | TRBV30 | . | CAWSVSGAGNTIYF
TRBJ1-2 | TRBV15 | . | CATSRDILNRRSNYGYTF
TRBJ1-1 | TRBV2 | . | CASNRDRVDTEAFF